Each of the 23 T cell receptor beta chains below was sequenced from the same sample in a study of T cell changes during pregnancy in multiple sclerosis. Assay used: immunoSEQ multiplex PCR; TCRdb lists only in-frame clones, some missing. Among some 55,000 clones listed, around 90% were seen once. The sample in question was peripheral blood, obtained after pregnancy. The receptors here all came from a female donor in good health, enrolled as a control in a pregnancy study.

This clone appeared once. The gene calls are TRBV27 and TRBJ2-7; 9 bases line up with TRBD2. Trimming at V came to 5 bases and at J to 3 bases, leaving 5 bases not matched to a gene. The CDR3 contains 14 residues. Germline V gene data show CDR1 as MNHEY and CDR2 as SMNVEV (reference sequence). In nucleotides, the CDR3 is TGTGCCAGCAGTCCTTCTAGCGGGGACTACGAGCAGTACTTC. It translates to CASSPSSGDYEQYF.

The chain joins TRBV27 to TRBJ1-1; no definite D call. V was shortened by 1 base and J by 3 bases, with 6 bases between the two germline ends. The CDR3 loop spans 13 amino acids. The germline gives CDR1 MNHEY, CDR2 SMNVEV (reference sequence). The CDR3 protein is CASSLYRDTEAFF. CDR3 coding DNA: TGTGCCAGCAGTTTATATCGGGACACTGAAGCTTTCTTT.

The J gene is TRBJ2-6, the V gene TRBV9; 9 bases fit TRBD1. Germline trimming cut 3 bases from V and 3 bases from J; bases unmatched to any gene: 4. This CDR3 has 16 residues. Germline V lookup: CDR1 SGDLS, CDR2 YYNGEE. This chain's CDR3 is CASSEQGAGGANVLTF. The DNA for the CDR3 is TGTGCCAGCAGCGAACAGGGGGCCGGTGGGGCCAACGTCCTGACTTTC.

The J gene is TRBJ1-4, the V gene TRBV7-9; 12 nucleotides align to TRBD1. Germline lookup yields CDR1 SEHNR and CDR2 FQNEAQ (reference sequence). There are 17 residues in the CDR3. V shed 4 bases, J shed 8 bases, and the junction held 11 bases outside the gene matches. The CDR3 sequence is CASSWVGQGAIREKLFF. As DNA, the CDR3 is TGTGCCAGCAGCTGGGTGGGACAGGGGGCAATACGGGAAAAACTGTTTTTT.

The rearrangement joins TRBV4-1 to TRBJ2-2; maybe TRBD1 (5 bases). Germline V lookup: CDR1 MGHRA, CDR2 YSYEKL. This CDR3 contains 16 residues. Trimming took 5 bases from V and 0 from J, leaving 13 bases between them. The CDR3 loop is CASSSKGPPNTGELFF. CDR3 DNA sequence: TGCGCCAGCAGCTCCAAGGGGCCGCCGAACACCGGGGAGCTGTTTTTT.

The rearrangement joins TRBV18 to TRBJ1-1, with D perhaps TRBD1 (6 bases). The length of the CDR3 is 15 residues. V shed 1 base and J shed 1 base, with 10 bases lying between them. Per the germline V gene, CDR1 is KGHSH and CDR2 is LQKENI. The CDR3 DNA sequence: TGTGCCAGCTCACCACGGGGCAGGGGGAACACTGAAGCTTTCTTT. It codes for CASSPRGRGNTEAFF. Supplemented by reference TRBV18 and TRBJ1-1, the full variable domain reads NAGVMQNPRHLVRRRGQEARLRCSPMKGHSHVYWYRQLPEEGLKFMVYLQKENIIDESGMPKERFSAEFPKEGPSILRIQQVVRGDSAAYFCASSPRGRGNTEAFFGQGTRLTVV.

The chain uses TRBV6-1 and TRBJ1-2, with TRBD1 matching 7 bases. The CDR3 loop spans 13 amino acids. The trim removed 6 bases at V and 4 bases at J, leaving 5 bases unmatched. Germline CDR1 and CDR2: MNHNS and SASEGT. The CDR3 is CASRDRDLYGYTF. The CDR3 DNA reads TGTGCCAGCAGAGACAGGGACCTCTATGGCTACACCTTC.

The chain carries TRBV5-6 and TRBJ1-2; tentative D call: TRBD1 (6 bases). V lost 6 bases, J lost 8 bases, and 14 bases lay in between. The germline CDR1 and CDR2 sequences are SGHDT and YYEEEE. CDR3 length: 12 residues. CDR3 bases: TGTGCCAGCAACACAGGGCCCGACGGCTACACCTTC. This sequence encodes CASNTGPDGYTF.

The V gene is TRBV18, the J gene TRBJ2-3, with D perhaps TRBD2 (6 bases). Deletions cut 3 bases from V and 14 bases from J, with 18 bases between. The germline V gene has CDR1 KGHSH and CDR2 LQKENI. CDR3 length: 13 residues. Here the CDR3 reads CASSPNPSGTLYF. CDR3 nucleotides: TGTGCCAGCTCACCCAATCCATCCGGGACTTTGTATTTT.

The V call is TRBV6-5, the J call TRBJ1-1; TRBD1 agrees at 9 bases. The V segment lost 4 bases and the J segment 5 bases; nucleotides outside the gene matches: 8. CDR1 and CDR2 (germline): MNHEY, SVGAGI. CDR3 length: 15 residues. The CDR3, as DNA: TGTGCCAGCAGTTCTCACAGGGGGCGTGGTACTGAAGCTTTCTTT. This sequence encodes CASSSHRGRGTEAFF.

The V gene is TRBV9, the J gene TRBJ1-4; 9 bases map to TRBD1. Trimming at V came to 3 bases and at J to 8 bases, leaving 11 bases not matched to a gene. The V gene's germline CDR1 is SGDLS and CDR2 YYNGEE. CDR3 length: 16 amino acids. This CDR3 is CASSGGTGWGTEKLFF. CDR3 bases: TGTGCCAGCAGCGGGGGGACAGGGTGGGGAACGGAAAAACTGTTTTTT.

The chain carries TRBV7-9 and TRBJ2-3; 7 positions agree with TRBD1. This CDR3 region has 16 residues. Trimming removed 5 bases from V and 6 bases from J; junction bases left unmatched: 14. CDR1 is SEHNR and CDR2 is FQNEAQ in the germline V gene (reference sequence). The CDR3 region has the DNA TGTGCCAGCAGCCCGAAAAGGGGGCTAACCCGGGATACGCAGTATTTT. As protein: CASSPKRGLTRDTQYF. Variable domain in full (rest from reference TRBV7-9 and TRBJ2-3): DTGVSQNPRHKITKRGQNVTFRCDPISEHNRLYWYRQTLGQGPEFLTYFQNEAQLEKSRLLSDRFSAERPKGSFSTLEIQRTEQGDSAMYLCASSPKRGLTRDTQYFGPGTRLTVL.

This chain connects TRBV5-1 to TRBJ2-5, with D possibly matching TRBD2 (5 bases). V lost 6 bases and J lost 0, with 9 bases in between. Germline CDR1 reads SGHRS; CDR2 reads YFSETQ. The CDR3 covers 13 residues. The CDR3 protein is CASNRGNQETQYF. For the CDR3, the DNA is TGCGCCAGCAATCGGGGAAACCAAGAGACCCAGTACTTC.

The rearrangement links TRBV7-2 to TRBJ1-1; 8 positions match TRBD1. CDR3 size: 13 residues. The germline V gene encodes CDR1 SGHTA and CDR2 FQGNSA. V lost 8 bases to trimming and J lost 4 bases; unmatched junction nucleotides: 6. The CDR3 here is CASPLTGGTEAFF. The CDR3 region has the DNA TGTGCCAGCCCACTTACAGGGGGCACTGAAGCTTTCTTT.

CDR3 bases: TGTGCCAGCAGTTCCGCGGCGGAGTCTAGCACAGATACGCAGTATTTT. It encodes CASSSAAESSTDTQYF. The rearrangement uses TRBV28 and TRBJ2-3; D unclear. V was pared by 4 bases and J by 0 bases, with 14 bases between. There are 16 residues in the CDR3. CDR1 and CDR2 (germline): MDHEN, SYDVKM.

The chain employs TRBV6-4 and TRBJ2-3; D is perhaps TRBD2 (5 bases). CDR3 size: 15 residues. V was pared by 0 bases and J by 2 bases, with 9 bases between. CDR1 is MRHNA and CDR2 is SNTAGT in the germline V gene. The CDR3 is CASSDSDSHTDTQYF. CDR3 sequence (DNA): TGTGCCAGCAGTGACTCGGACTCTCACACAGATACGCAGTATTTT.

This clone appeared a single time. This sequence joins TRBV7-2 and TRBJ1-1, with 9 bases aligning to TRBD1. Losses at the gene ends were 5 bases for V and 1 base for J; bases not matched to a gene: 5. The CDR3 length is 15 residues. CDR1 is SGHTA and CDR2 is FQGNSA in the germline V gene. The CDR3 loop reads CASSKTGGSNTEAFF. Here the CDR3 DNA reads TGTGCCAGCAGCAAGACAGGGGGTTCGAACACTGAAGCTTTCTTT.

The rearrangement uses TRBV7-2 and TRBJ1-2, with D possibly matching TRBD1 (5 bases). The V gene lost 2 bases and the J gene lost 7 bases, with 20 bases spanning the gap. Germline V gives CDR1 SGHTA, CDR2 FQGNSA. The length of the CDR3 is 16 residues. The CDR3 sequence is CASSLIPGEGWSGYTF. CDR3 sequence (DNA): TGTGCCAGCAGCTTAATTCCGGGGGAGGGATGGAGTGGCTACACCTTC.

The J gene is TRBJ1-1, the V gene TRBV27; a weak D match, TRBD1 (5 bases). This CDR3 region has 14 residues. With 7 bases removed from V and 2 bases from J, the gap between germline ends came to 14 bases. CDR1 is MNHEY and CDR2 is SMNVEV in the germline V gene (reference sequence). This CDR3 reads CASTSWGGNTEAFF. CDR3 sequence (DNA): TGTGCCAGCACCTCTTGGGGGGGAAACACTGAAGCTTTCTTT.

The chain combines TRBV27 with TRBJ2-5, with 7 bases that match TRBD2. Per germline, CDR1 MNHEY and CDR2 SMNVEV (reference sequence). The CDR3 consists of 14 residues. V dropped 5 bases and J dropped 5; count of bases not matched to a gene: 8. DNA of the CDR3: TGTGCCAGCAGTCCGGGAGGCTATGGCGAGACCCAGTACTTC. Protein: CASSPGGYGETQYF.

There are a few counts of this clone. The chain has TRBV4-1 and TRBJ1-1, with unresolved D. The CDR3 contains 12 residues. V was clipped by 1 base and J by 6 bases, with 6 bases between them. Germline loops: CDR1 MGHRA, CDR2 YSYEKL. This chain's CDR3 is CASSQGGSEAFF. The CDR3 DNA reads TGCGCCAGCAGCCAAGGCGGGTCTGAAGCTTTCTTT.

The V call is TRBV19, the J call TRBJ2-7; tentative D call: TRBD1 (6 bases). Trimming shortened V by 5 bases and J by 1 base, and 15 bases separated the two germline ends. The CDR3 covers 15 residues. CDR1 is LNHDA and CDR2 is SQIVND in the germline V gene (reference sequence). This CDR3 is CASSGYPGQSYEQYF. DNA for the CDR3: TGTGCCAGTAGTGGCTATCCGGGACAATCCTACGAGCAGTACTTC.

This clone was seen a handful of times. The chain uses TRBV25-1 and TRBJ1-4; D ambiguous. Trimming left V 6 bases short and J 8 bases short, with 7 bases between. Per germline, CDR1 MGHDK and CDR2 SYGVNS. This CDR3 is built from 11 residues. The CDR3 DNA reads TGTGCCAGCAGGGCGGGGGAAAAACTGTTTTTT. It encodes CASRAGEKLFF. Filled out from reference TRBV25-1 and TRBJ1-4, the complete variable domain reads EADIYQTPRYLVIGTGKKITLECSQTMGHDKMYWYQQDPGMELHLIHYSYGVNSTEKGDLSSESTVSRIRTEHFPLTLESARPSHTSQYLCASRAGEKLFFGSGTQLSVL.